What follows are 16 T cell receptor beta chains derived from one specimen sequenced in a study of blood T cells in healthy people across ages. A J-beta primer mix and a sample-barcoded 5' primer were used in a second PCR of about 7 to 12 cycles. TCRdb used MiXCR to reprocess the 5' RACE reads, holding one entry per CDR3 protein. The sample records 1.5 million to 2 million distinct CDR3 sequences, just under 50% being singletons. The sequenced sample was blood. The receptor source for this set is a middle-aged woman in good health.

The rearrangement joins TRBV2 to TRBJ2-7; D perhaps matches TRBD1 (5 bases). Deletions cut 1 base from V and 3 bases from J, with 10 bases between. This CDR3 spans 14 amino acids. The germline gives CDR1 SNHLY, CDR2 FYNNEI. Written as DNA, the CDR3 is TGTGCCAGCAGTGAAGGGGCAGGGAACTACGAGCAGTACTTC. As protein: CASSEGAGNYEQYF. Based on the CDR3 plus reference TRBV2 and TRBJ2-7, the full variable domain is EPEVTQTPSHQVTQMGQEVILRCVPISNHLYFYWYRQILGQKVEFLVSFYNNEISEKSEIFDDQFSVERPDGSNFTLKIRSTKLEDSAMYFCASSEGAGNYEQYFGPGTRLTVT.

This clonotype was seen many times. The chain recombines TRBV27 with TRBJ2-7; 7 bases agree with TRBD1. The length of the CDR3 is 12 residues. Germline CDR1 MNHEY, CDR2 SMNVEV (reference sequence). V lost 5 bases to trimming and J lost 6 bases; unmatched junction nucleotides: 4. This chain's CDR3 is CASSTTGVEQYF. DNA for the CDR3: TGTGCCAGCAGTACCACAGGGGTCGAGCAGTACTTC.

The sample holds a few counts of this clonotype. This chain uses TRBV5-1 with TRBJ2-7, with a possible D match to TRBD2 (5 bases). Per germline, CDR1 SGHRS and CDR2 YFSETQ. V was shortened by 5 bases and J by 2 bases, with 17 bases between the two germline ends. The CDR3 spans 15 residues. The CDR3 region has the DNA TGCGCCAGCAGGGAGGCTAGCAACCCCACCTACGAGCAGTACTTC. Translated, it gives CASREASNPTYEQYF.

The rearrangement uses TRBV6-2 or TRBV6-3 and TRBJ2-5; 10 bases map to TRBD2. Germline V gene lookup returns CDR1 MNHEY and CDR2 SVGEGT. V lost 1 base, J lost 2 bases, and 7 bases stayed unmatched. This CDR3 region has 17 residues. In DNA, the CDR3 is TGTGCCAGCAGTTACTACGTTCTAGCGGGGGTACAAGAGACCCAGTACTTC. Translation: CASSYYVLAGVQETQYF.

This sequence joins TRBV9 and TRBJ2-1; 12 nucleotides agree with TRBD2. This CDR3 is 15 amino acids long. V gave up 3 bases and J gave up 8 bases; unmatched junction bases: 6. In germline, CDR1 is SGDLS, CDR2 YYNGEE. CDR3 coding DNA: TGTGCCAGCAGCGCCGGGACTAGCGGGTCTGATGAGCAGTTCTTC. This codes for CASSAGTSGSDEQFF.

The sample holds a few counts of this clonotype. The chain uses TRBV27 and TRBJ2-3, with TRBD2 as a possible D gene (5 bases). This CDR3 is 14 amino acids long. Germline V gene data show CDR1 as MNHEY and CDR2 as SMNVEV (reference sequence). V was shortened by 3 bases and J by 4 bases, with 11 bases between the two germline ends. As DNA, the CDR3 is TGTGCCAGCAGTTTCCGGGAACGCCCAGATACGCAGTATTTT. It is translated as CASSFRERPDTQYF.

J is TRBJ2-1 and V is TRBV3-1; D might be TRBD2 (6 bases). The CDR3 extends over 13 amino acids. Germline V lookup: CDR1 LGHDT, CDR2 YNNKEL (reference sequence). The germline V and J ends were trimmed by 4 bases and 6 bases, with 10 bases remaining between them. CDR3 DNA: TGTGCCAGCAGCCGCGCGGGGACCAATGAGCAGTTCTTC. This translates into CASSRAGTNEQFF.

This chain joins TRBV5-6 and TRBJ2-7; 7 bases agree with TRBD1. The length of the CDR3 is 13 residues. Germline V lookup: CDR1 SGHDT, CDR2 YYEEEE. V was clipped by 7 bases and J by 6 bases; unmatched bases: 10. The CDR3 loop is CASGQQGQAEQYF. The CDR3, as DNA: TGTGCCAGCGGCCAACAGGGGCAAGCCGAGCAGTACTTC.

The rearrangement links TRBV7-2 to TRBJ1-2; tentative D call: TRBD1 (6 bases). V shed 5 bases and J shed 8 bases, with 18 bases lying between them. The CDR3 runs to 14 residues. Germline V gene lookup returns CDR1 SGHTA and CDR2 FQGNSA. In DNA, the CDR3 is TGTGCCAGCAGCCCTTTTTCGGGGGCAGAGGGCTACACCTTC. The encoded protein is CASSPFSGAEGYTF.

This clonotype has only a few counts. J is TRBJ2-5 and V is TRBV28; either TRBD1 or TRBD2 may supply D (5 bases each). The CDR3 extends over 14 amino acids. The V gene's germline CDR1 is MDHEN and CDR2 SYDVKM. Trimming removed 5 bases at V and 2 bases at J, with 12 bases between. CDR3: CASSVGTQQETQYF. CDR3 DNA: TGTGCCAGCAGTGTTGGGACCCAACAAGAGACCCAGTACTTC.

In this sample, this clonotype turned up a few times. The rearrangement joins TRBV6-5 to TRBJ2-1, with unresolved D. The CDR3 length is 15 residues. From germline, CDR1 is MNHEY and CDR2 SVGAGI. V was clipped by 0 bases and J by 3 bases, with 9 bases between them. Here the CDR3 reads CASSYSVRGYNEQFF. CDR3 DNA: TGTGCCAGCAGTTACTCCGTGCGAGGCTACAATGAGCAGTTCTTC.

Only a few counts were recorded for this clonotype. The J gene is TRBJ2-5, the V gene TRBV6-1; maybe TRBD1 (6 bases). The CDR3 runs 15 residues. Trimming cost V 3 bases and J 5 bases, with 16 bases left between them. Germline CDR1 MNHNS, CDR2 SASEGT. CDR3 sequence reads: CASSDAQGLRETQYF. Here the CDR3 DNA reads TGTGCCAGCAGTGACGCACAGGGTCTGCGGGAGACCCAGTACTTC.

This chain's CDR3 is CGAGRGGETQYF. The CDR3 coding sequence is TGCGGCGCTGGCCGTGGAGGAGAGACCCAGTACTTC. The chain joins TRBV29-1 to TRBJ2-5; D perhaps matches TRBD2 (5 bases). The germline V gene encodes CDR1 SQVTM and CDR2 ANQGSEA. CDR3 size: 12 residues.

V and J are TRBV20-1 and TRBJ1-1; 7 bases line up with TRBD1. This CDR3 has 12 amino acids. Trimming at V came to 3 bases and at J to 5 bases, leaving 3 bases not matched to a gene. CDR1 is DFQATT and CDR2 is SNEGSKA in the germline V gene (reference sequence). The CDR3 is CSASRGGTEAFF. CDR3 DNA: TGCAGTGCTAGCAGGGGGGGAACTGAAGCTTTCTTT.

This clonotype turned up a few times. J is TRBJ2-3 and V is TRBV7-2, with 9 bases identical to TRBD2. With V trimmed by 1 base and J by 8 bases, 13 bases remained unmatched. The CDR3 is 17 amino acids. CDR1 and CDR2 (germline): SGHTA, FQGNSA. The CDR3 DNA is TGTGCCAGCAGCTTAGGGGCGCTAGCGGGGTTGGTAGGTACGCAGTATTTT. This encodes CASSLGALAGLVGTQYF. The entire variable domain, with the rest obtained from reference TRBV7-2 and TRBJ2-3, is as follows: GAGVSQSPSNKVTEKGKDVELRCDPISGHTALYWYRQSLGQGLEFLIYFQGNSAPDKSGLPSDRFSAERTGGSVSTLTIQRTQQEDSAVYLCASSLGALAGLVGTQYFGPGTRLTVL.

This clonotype was detected only a few times. The rearrangement uses TRBV6-2 or TRBV6-3 and TRBJ1-5; D possibly corresponds to TRBD1 (5 bases). The ends were cut back, 2 bases at V and 3 bases at J, with 11 bases in the middle. This CDR3 comprises 15 residues. Per the germline V gene, CDR1 is MNHEY and CDR2 is SVGEGT. The CDR3 loop reads CASSYDRRNNQPQHF. CDR3 bases: TGTGCCAGCAGTTACGACAGAAGAAACAATCAGCCCCAGCATTTT.